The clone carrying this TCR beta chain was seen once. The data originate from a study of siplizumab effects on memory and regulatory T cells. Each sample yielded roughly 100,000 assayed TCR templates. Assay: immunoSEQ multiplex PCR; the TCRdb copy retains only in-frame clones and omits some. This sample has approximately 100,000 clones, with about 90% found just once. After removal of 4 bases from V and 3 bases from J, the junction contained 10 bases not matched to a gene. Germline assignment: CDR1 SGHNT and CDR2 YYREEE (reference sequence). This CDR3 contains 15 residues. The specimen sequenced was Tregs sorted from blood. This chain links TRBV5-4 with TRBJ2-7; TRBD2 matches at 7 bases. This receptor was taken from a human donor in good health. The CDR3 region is CASSPRGGRGYEQYF. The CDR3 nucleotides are TGTGCCAGCAGCCCTAGGGGCGGGAGAGGCTACGAGCAGTACTTC.